This section outlines one T cell receptor (beta chain) sequence together with its context. What it binds is not known. Samples came from healthy bone marrow donors. The data originate from a study of cytomegalovirus exposure and HLA in healthy donors. Whole-study context: Within an early data release were about 85 million unique TCRs drawn from HLA-typed donors.

13 Jbeta primers and 60 Vbeta primers were used for the PCR. Assay used: immunoSEQ multiplex PCR; TCRdb lists only in-frame clones, some missing. The sample has 150,000 to 200,000 clones, 79% seen once; the top ten hold nearly 4.5%. V shed 0 bases, J shed 1 base, and the junction held 5 bases outside the gene matches. Per the germline V gene, CDR1 is SEHNR and CDR2 is FQNEAQ (reference sequence). This CDR3 is built from 16 residues. Overall study results and limits: It was only CMV serostatus that was available as immune exposure information.

J is TRBJ1-1 and V is TRBV7-9, with 7 bases lining up with TRBD1. The sample was PBMCs. This clonotype was sampled from a woman in her 30s in good health and CMV-seropositive. The CDR3 DNA follows: TGTGCCAGCAGCTTAGCCGGAGGGGGCAAGAACACTGAAGCTTTCTTT. As protein: CASSLAGGGKNTEAFF.